The text below deals with one T cell receptor (beta chain). Its target is not known. Data came from immunoSEQ multiplex PCR; TCRdb stores just in-frame clones and leaves some out. The data show 150,000 to 200,000 clones, about 92% seen once. CDR3 length equals 14 residues. CDR1 and CDR2 from the germline V gene are MNHEY and SVGAGI. The ends lost 6 bases at V and 7 bases at J; junction bases unmatched: 6. The data derive from a study of T cell responses to AZD1222 COVID-19 vaccine. Points from the study as a whole: The breadth and depth of Spike-specific TCRs increased once two AZD1222 doses had been given. Samples come after the peak T cell response, not at day 14. The donors showed a predominance of white British ancestry and of females, with possible underestimation of clonal diversity. Distributed over spike, vaccine-associated CD4 TCRs predominated at 160-218 and 743-854.

Sample: peripheral blood, taken 28 days after the second dose of the MenACWY control vaccine. This receptor was taken from an adult who received the MenACWY meningococcal vaccine as a control. The J gene is TRBJ1-4, the V gene TRBV6-5; 9 bases map to TRBD1. In DNA form, the CDR3 reads TGTGCCAGCAGGGGGACAGGGAAGGGTGAAAAACTGTTTTTT. This codes for CASRGTGKGEKLFF.